The 11 T cell receptor beta chains in this list originate from one sample, sequenced in a study of blood T cell repertoires in COVID-19. The protocol was immunoSEQ multiplex PCR, while the TCRdb copy is restricted to in-frame clones and leaves out a portion. Among around 150,000 clones listed, approximately 87% were seen once. Sequencing was carried out using peripheral blood. Every receptor here comes from a woman between 70 and 85 years old with COVID-19, enrolled during active disease.

CDR3 sequence: CASSQTGDQPQHF. The CDR3 region has the DNA TGTGCCAGCAGCCAGACAGGGGACCAGCCCCAGCATTTT. The gene calls are TRBV3-1 (or the pseudogene TRBV3-2) and TRBJ1-5; 8 bases agree with TRBD1. Per the germline V gene, CDR1 is LGHDT and CDR2 is YNNKEL (reference sequence). The J segment lost 7 bases and the V segment lost 3 bases, leaving 2 bases of the junction unmatched. The length of the CDR3 is 13 residues.

This clone was recorded once. V and J are TRBV5-1 and TRBJ1-1; tentatively, D is TRBD1 (5 bases). This CDR3 is built from 15 residues. V dropped 2 bases and J dropped 1 base, with 12 bases sitting between them. The germline V gene has CDR1 SGHRS and CDR2 YFSETQ. This CDR3 is CASSLQTATNTEAFF. The CDR3 DNA follows: TGCGCCAGCAGCTTACAGACAGCCACGAACACTGAAGCTTTCTTT.

The gene calls are TRBV9 and TRBJ2-3, with TRBD2 matching 9 bases. The CDR3 sequence is 15 residues long. Trimming cost V 2 bases and J 1 base; bases outside gene matches: 2. Germline V gene data show CDR1 as SGDLS and CDR2 as YYNGEE. CDR3: CASSVAGGRTDTQYF. CDR3 coding DNA: TGTGCCAGCAGCGTTGCGGGGGGGCGCACAGATACGCAGTATTTT.

This chain joins TRBV6-5 and TRBJ1-2; a weak D match, TRBD1 (6 bases). Germline V gives CDR1 MNHEY, CDR2 SVGAGI. The V gene lost 9 bases and the J gene lost 6 bases, with 20 bases spanning the gap. The length of the CDR3 is 14 residues. For the CDR3, the DNA is TGTGCCAGTCGCAGGGGCGTCGATGGGGATGGCTACACCTTC. This codes for CASRRGVDGDGYTF.

Only one count was recorded for this clone. V usage is TRBV7-8 and J usage is TRBJ2-5; 7 bases map to TRBD1. Germline V gene sequence: CDR1 SGHVS, CDR2 FQNEAQ. The CDR3 totals 14 residues. Unmatched junction bases numbered 10, after V lost 5 bases and J lost 7 bases. The CDR3 bases are TGTGCCAGCAGCGGTGGGAGACAGGGTATGACCCAGTACTTC. It is translated as CASSGGRQGMTQYF.

The chain carries TRBV4-2 and TRBJ1-2; D gene uncertain. From germline, CDR1 is LGHNA and CDR2 YNFKEQ. The CDR3 covers 12 residues. Trimming stripped 1 base from V and 3 bases from J, with 3 bases between. The chain's CDR3 is CASSQADYGYTF. The DNA of the CDR3 is TGTGCCAGCAGCCAAGCCGACTATGGCTACACCTTC.

The rearrangement links TRBV7-8 to TRBJ1-4; D is undetermined. The length of the CDR3 is 13 residues. Germline V gene sequence: CDR1 SGHVS, CDR2 FQNEAQ. The V gene lost 7 bases and the J gene lost 0 bases, with 6 bases spanning the gap. The CDR3: CASTVTTNEKLFF. CDR3 bases: TGTGCCAGCACGGTGACAACTAATGAAAAACTGTTTTTT.

This chain connects TRBV6-4 to TRBJ2-3; no firm D call. V was cut by 0 bases and J by 0 bases, with 4 bases left in between. Per germline, CDR1 MRHNA and CDR2 SNTAGT. The CDR3 has 14 amino acids. The CDR3 DNA reads TGTGCCAGCAGTGACTCCTCTAGCACAGATACGCAGTATTTT. Amino acid sequence: CASSDSSSTDTQYF.

The chain combines TRBV5-1 with TRBJ2-5, with 10 bases that match TRBD2. Trimming at V came to 0 bases and at J to 2 bases, leaving 7 bases not matched to a gene. Looked up from germline, CDR1 is SGHRS and CDR2 is YFSETQ. The CDR3 runs 17 residues. The CDR3: CASSLEERGGRQETQYF. CDR3 sequence (DNA): TGCGCCAGCAGCTTGGAGGAGCGGGGGGGCCGGCAAGAGACCCAGTACTTC.

The chain recombines TRBV3-1 (or the pseudogene TRBV3-2) with TRBJ2-3, with no clear D. The CDR3 contains 14 residues. Trimming stripped 2 bases from V and 2 bases from J, with 8 bases between. Germline lookup yields CDR1 LGHDT and CDR2 YNNKEL (reference sequence). The CDR3 nucleotides read TGTGCCAGCAGCCAAAATGTTAACACAGATACGCAGTATTTT. Residues: CASSQNVNTDTQYF.

The chain uses TRBV25-1 and TRBJ1-2; tentatively, D is TRBD1 (5 bases). Germline loops: CDR1 MGHDK, CDR2 SYGVNS. The CDR3 runs 14 residues. The V end lost 7 bases, the J end lost 4 bases, and 16 bases lay between the germline ends. The CDR3 region is CASTSSTVPYGYTF. CDR3 coding DNA: TGTGCCAGCACATCCTCGACAGTTCCCTATGGCTACACCTTC.